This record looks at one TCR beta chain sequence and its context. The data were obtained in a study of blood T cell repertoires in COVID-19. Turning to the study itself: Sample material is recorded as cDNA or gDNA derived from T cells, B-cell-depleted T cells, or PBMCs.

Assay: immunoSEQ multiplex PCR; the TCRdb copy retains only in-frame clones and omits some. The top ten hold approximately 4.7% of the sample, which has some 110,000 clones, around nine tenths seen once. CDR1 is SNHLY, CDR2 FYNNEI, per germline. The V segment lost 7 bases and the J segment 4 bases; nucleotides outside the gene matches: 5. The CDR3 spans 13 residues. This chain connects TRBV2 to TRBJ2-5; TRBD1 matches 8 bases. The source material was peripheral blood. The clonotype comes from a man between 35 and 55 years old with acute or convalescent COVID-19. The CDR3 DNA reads TGTGCCAGCAATCCTGACAGGGGAGAGACCCAGTACTTC. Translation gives CASNPDRGETQYF.